These 22 T cell receptor beta chains share one sample of origin, sequenced in a study of T-cell reconstitution after alpha-beta-depleted transplantation in children (dated by TCRdb to 2016 to 2017). According to the study, the label for this sample's treatment or condition signals: allogeneic hematopoietic cell transplantation with graft depleted of TCRalphabeta T cells and CD19 B cells. Library construction relied on PCR. The run used an Illumina HiSeq 2500. Molecular barcoding was employed in the preparation of TCR libraries, with unique molecular identifiers being used to normalize TCRbeta repertoire quantification. TCRdb applied fastp at Q25 and MiXCR to the public reads, then kept only in-frame beta chains. Identical CDR3 protein sequences are pooled into one entry, listed with their most common genes and DNA. This sample has more than 200,000 distinct CDR3 sequences in its table, and about 25% of those were observed once. The ten largest clones add up to more than 2% of the sample.

The material sequenced was PBMCs, taken before TCRalphabeta/CD19-depleted stem cell transplant. The receptors stem from a girl aged 2 to 10 with Fanconi anemia, due to receive a stem cell transplant.

This clonotype appeared many times. The chain recombines TRBV9 with TRBJ2-1; D remains unclear. Germline assignment: CDR1 SGDLS and CDR2 YYNGEE. This CDR3 contains 12 residues. The ends were cut back, 4 bases at V and 5 bases at J, with 7 bases in the middle. CDR3 residues: CASSNKNNEQFF. For the CDR3, the DNA is TGTGCCAGCAGCAATAAGAACAATGAGCAGTTCTTC.

The chain is built from TRBV6-5 and TRBJ2-1, with D tentatively TRBD2 (6 bases). The germline V gene has CDR1 MNHEY and CDR2 SVGAGI. The CDR3 runs to 15 residues. V was pared by 4 bases and J by 8 bases, with 18 bases between. The DNA of the CDR3 is TGTGCCAGCAGTTCAGTTCGGGAGAGGAGGGATGAGCAGTTCTTC. Translation: CASSSVRERRDEQFF.

The chain employs TRBV28 and TRBJ1-2; D possibly corresponds to TRBD1 (5 bases). Deletions cut 6 bases from V and 0 bases from J, with 8 bases between. The length of the CDR3 is 13 residues. Looked up from germline, CDR1 is MDHEN and CDR2 is SYDVKM. CDR3 nucleotides: TGTGCCAGCAGGGACACCGCTAACTATGGCTACACCTTC. This encodes CASRDTANYGYTF.

The V and J genes are TRBV20-1 and TRBJ2-3; TRBD2 aligns across 8 bases. J was trimmed by 3 bases and V by 4 bases; bases with no gene match: 9. This CDR3 has 15 residues. The germline V gene has CDR1 DFQATT and CDR2 SNEGSKA (reference sequence). CDR3 coding DNA: TGCAGTGCTAACAAACGGGGGGGATGGACAGATACGCAGTATTTT. As protein: CSANKRGGWTDTQYF.

This clonotype was detected ten times or more. The chain uses TRBV15 and TRBJ2-1; no firm D call. V was trimmed by 2 bases and J by 4 bases, leaving 6 bases between them. The CDR3 sequence is 13 residues long. Germline V gives CDR1 LNHNV, CDR2 YYDKDF (reference sequence). CDR3: CATSRPHYNEQFF. CDR3 DNA: TGTGCCACCAGCAGACCCCATTACAATGAGCAGTTCTTC.

The table lists this clonotype with many counts. The V call is TRBV6-4, the J call TRBJ2-1; D may be TRBD1 or TRBD2 (5 bases each). Trimming pared 2 bases from V and 6 bases from J, leaving 14 bases between. The germline gives CDR1 MRHNA, CDR2 SNTAGT. This CDR3 spans 15 amino acids. CDR3 sequence: CASSDSRGEPNEQFF. The DNA of the CDR3 is TGTGCCAGCAGTGACAGCCGGGGCGAACCCAATGAGCAGTTCTTC.

The J gene is TRBJ2-2, the V gene TRBV21-1; the listed D gene, TRBD2, was not tested against the DNA. TRBV21-1 is shown as a pseudogene. This CDR3 region has 16 residues. CDR3: CASSKVGSGDTGELFF. As DNA, the CDR3 is TGTGCCAGCAGCAAAGTAGGTAGCGGAGACACCGGGGAGCTGTTTTTT.

This clonotype was seen many times. As DNA, the CDR3 is TGTGCCAGCAGTGAACCTCGCCAGGGAGTATGGGAGACCCAGTACTTC. Translated: CASSEPRQGVWETQYF. The genes are TRBV25-1 and TRBJ2-5; D is tentatively TRBD1 or TRBD2 (5 bases each). Trimming shortened V by 2 bases and J by 5 bases, and 18 bases separated the two germline ends. There are 16 residues in the CDR3. Germline loops: CDR1 MGHDK, CDR2 SYGVNS.

This clonotype came up a few times. The V gene is TRBV7-2, the J gene TRBJ2-7; 9 bases agree with TRBD1. CDR3 length: 15 amino acids. The trim removed 1 base at V and 7 bases at J, leaving 8 bases unmatched. Germline lookup yields CDR1 SGHTA and CDR2 FQGNSA. In DNA form, the CDR3 reads TGTGCCAGCAGCTTAGATCGGGACAGGGTGGGAGAGCAGTACTTC. It yields the protein CASSLDRDRVGEQYF.

The chain carries TRBV4-1 and TRBJ2-7; 8 bases agree with TRBD1. CDR1 is MGHRA, CDR2 YSYEKL, per germline. V lost 0 bases, J lost 3 bases, and 7 bases stayed unmatched. This CDR3 is built from 16 residues. CDR3 sequence (DNA): TGCGCCAGCAGCCAAGACACCGGGACAGGTCTCTACGAGCAGTACTTC. This sequence encodes CASSQDTGTGLYEQYF.

The gene calls are TRBV20-1 and TRBJ1-2; D remains unclear. Germline V gene data show CDR1 as DFQATT and CDR2 as SNEGSKA (reference sequence). This CDR3 contains 11 residues. Deletions cut 4 bases from V and 1 base from J, with 4 bases between. The CDR3 loop reads CSATINYGYTF. The CDR3 DNA reads as TGCAGTGCTACTATTAACTATGGCTACACCTTC.

This clonotype was detected ten times or more. The V and J genes are TRBV29-1 and TRBJ2-7; D ambiguous. Germline V gene data show CDR1 as SQVTM and CDR2 as ANQGSEA. The CDR3 has 14 amino acids. Trimming cost V 1 base and J 7 bases, with 17 bases left between them. CDR3 sequence reads: CSVEVRIPVGEQYF. CDR3 DNA: TGCAGCGTTGAAGTACGGATCCCGGTGGGGGAGCAGTACTTC.

V and J are TRBV7-6 and TRBJ2-5, with 8 bases aligning to TRBD1. CDR1 and CDR2 from the germline V gene are SGHVS and FNYEAQ. The ends lost 5 bases at V and 4 bases at J; junction bases unmatched: 12. This CDR3 has 16 residues. The CDR3 nucleotides are TGTGCCAGCAGCCCAGAGGGACAGGATCCTCGAGAGACCCAGTACTTC. It codes for CASSPEGQDPRETQYF.

This clonotype showed up many times. The rearrangement uses TRBV12-3 or TRBV12-4 and TRBJ2-7, with TRBD2 identical over 12 bases. The length of the CDR3 is 17 residues. J was trimmed by 5 bases and V by 5 bases; bases with no gene match: 13. CDR3: CASSRTLGLAGRHEQYF. The CDR3 DNA reads TGTGCCAGCAGTAGAACCCTCGGACTAGCGGGACGCCACGAGCAGTACTTC.

This clonotype was recorded at least ten times. V and J are TRBV20-1 and TRBJ2-3; possible D gene TRBD1, 5 bases. Germline V gene data show CDR1 as DFQATT and CDR2 as SNEGSKA (reference sequence). The CDR3 runs 13 residues. CDR3 residues: CSAPYRRTDTQYF. Written as DNA, the CDR3 is TGCAGCGCGCCGTACAGGCGCACAGATACGCAGTATTTT.

This sequence joins TRBV28 and TRBJ2-5; no firm D call. V lost 1 base and J lost 7, with 16 bases in between. Germline lookup yields CDR1 MDHEN and CDR2 SYDVKM. The CDR3 sequence is 15 residues long. Here the CDR3 DNA reads TGTGCCAGCAGTTTATTAACCGACACTGAAGGGACCCAGTACTTC. Translation gives CASSLLTDTEGTQYF.

A few counts support this clonotype. V and J are TRBV20-1 and TRBJ2-7; tentative D call: TRBD2 (6 bases). CDR1 is DFQATT and CDR2 is SNEGSKA in the germline V gene (reference sequence). Trimming took 7 bases from V and 7 from J, leaving 23 bases between them. The CDR3 is 14 amino acids. CDR3 coding DNA: TGCAGTGTCACAATCAGGCGGGGCGTCGATGAGCAGTACTTC. Protein: CSVTIRRGVDEQYF.

This clonotype was picked up a small number of times. The chain uses TRBV7-2 and TRBJ2-2; possible D gene TRBD2, 6 bases. This CDR3 region has 16 residues. Trimming cost V 2 bases and J 4 bases, with 14 bases left between them. CDR1 and CDR2 (germline): SGHTA, FQGNSA. The CDR3 sequence: CASSLSMWRATGELFF. The CDR3 nucleotides read TGTGCCAGCAGCTTAAGTATGTGGAGGGCCACCGGGGAGCTGTTTTTT.

The chain recombines TRBV7-9 with TRBJ2-7; D gene uncertain. The V and J ends lost 7 bases and 6 bases respectively, with 16 bases between them. CDR3 length equals 13 residues. Germline loops: CDR1 SEHNR, CDR2 FQNEAQ (reference sequence). The CDR3 DNA reads TGTGCCAGCAACACCTGGCAGGCGAGCGAGCAGTACTTC. It specifies CASNTWQASEQYF.

This clonotype was seen repeatedly, ten times or more. The chain combines TRBV7-7 with TRBJ2-3; TRBD1 matches at 10 bases. Germline trimming cut 5 bases from V and 5 bases from J; bases unmatched to any gene: 4. The CDR3 totals 14 residues. The germline gives CDR1 SSHAT, CDR2 FNYEAQ (reference sequence). The CDR3 spells CASSRDRGGDTQYF. CDR3 nucleotides: TGTGCCAGCAGCCGGGACAGGGGTGGAGATACGCAGTATTTT.

In its sample, this clonotype was seen many times. The chain joins TRBV20-1 to TRBJ2-7; D might be TRBD1 or TRBD2, each matching 5 bases. The CDR3 covers 13 residues. Germline V gene sequence: CDR1 DFQATT, CDR2 SNEGSKA (reference sequence). V dropped 7 bases and J dropped 0 bases, with 13 bases sitting between them. CDR3 coding DNA: TGCAGTGATATCCGGGACGGCTCCTACGAGCAGTACTTC. This sequence encodes CSDIRDGSYEQYF.

The chain uses TRBV11-1 and TRBJ2-5; tentatively, D is TRBD1 or TRBD2 (6 bases each). The CDR3 consists of 19 residues. The V and J ends lost 1 base and 0 bases respectively, with 21 bases between them. Germline CDR1 SGHAT, CDR2 FQDESV (reference sequence). The CDR3 reads CASSLVNRELAKYQETQYF. In DNA form, the CDR3 reads TGTGCCAGCAGCTTAGTAAACAGGGAGCTAGCGAAGTACCAAGAGACCCAGTACTTC.